The 8 T cell receptor beta chains below come from one sample, sequenced in a study of cytomegalovirus exposure and HLA in healthy donors. With 60 Vbeta and 13 Jbeta primers, the PCR was carried out. Using immunoSEQ multiplex PCR, the repertoire was profiled, and TCRdb retains in-frame clones only, with some absent. The table shows roughly 180,000 clones, with around 74% occurring only once. Material: PBMCs. The receptors shown here come from a male donor in good health and CMV-seronegative.

The chain is built from TRBV19 and TRBJ2-7; TRBD1 might be the D (5 bases). V gave up 3 bases and J gave up 6 bases, with 15 bases separating them. The CDR3 contains 14 residues. CDR1 LNHDA and CDR2 SQIVND come from the germline V gene (reference sequence). In nucleotides, the CDR3 is TGTGCCAGTAGTATGGGCAGGGCGGCCTCCGAGCAGTACTTC. Residues: CASSMGRAASEQYF.

The chain links TRBV29-1 to TRBJ1-3, with TRBD1 matching over 12 bases. This CDR3 spans 15 amino acids. V lost 3 bases and J lost 6; bases outside the gene matches: 6. Germline CDR1 reads SQVTM; CDR2 reads ANQGSEA. The CDR3 coding sequence is TGCAGCGTTGACCCCGGGACAGGGGGCAAAAACACCATATATTTT. This encodes CSVDPGTGGKNTIYF.

The rearrangement uses TRBV4-3 and TRBJ2-1; TRBD2 is a possible D gene (6 bases). V lost 8 bases, J lost 7 bases, and 21 bases lay in between. This CDR3 contains 15 residues. Germline V gene sequence: CDR1 LGHNA, CDR2 YSLEER. The CDR3 region has the DNA TGCGCCAGCTCCCAAGTGAGTGGACGGGGGAATGAGCAGTTCTTC. The encoded protein is CASSQVSGRGNEQFF.

The chain recombines TRBV7-9 with TRBJ2-1, with 7 bases aligning to TRBD2. This CDR3 region has 15 residues. Trimming removed 5 bases from V and 0 bases from J; junction bases left unmatched: 4. The germline V gene encodes CDR1 SEHNR and CDR2 FQNEAQ (reference sequence). CDR3 sequence: CASSPSGVSYNEQFF. In DNA, the CDR3 is TGTGCCAGCAGCCCAAGCGGGGTCTCCTACAATGAGCAGTTCTTC. The full variable domain, its missing parts supplied by reference TRBV7-9 and TRBJ2-1, is DTGVSQNPRHKITKRGQNVTFRCDPISEHNRLYWYRQTLGQGPEFLTYFQNEAQLEKSRLLSDRFSAERPKGSFSTLEIQRTEQGDSAMYLCASSPSGVSYNEQFFGPGTRLTVL.

The chain employs TRBV2 and TRBJ2-3; TRBD1 matches at 9 bases. In germline, CDR1 is SNHLY, CDR2 FYNNEI. The CDR3 is 15 residues long. With V trimmed by 6 bases and J by 0 bases, 4 bases remained unmatched. The CDR3 DNA sequence: TGTGCCAGCAGCCCGACAGGGGGTAGCACAGATACGCAGTATTTT. This encodes CASSPTGGSTDTQYF.

A few counts support this clone. V gene TRBV7-9 combines with J gene TRBJ2-1; possible D gene TRBD2, 5 bases. CDR1 and CDR2 (germline): SEHNR, FQNEAQ (reference sequence). CDR3 length: 15 amino acids. The V gene lost 5 bases and the J gene lost 3 bases, with 14 bases spanning the gap. The DNA of the CDR3 is TGTGCCAGCAGCCTAGGTAGCGCCTACTACAATGAGCAGTTCTTC. This encodes CASSLGSAYYNEQFF.

CDR3 region: CAWQTGGPGNTIYF. The CDR3, as DNA: TGTGCCTGGCAAACAGGGGGCCCTGGAAACACCATATATTTT. The chain uses TRBV30 and TRBJ1-3; 9 bases agree with TRBD1. Trimming cost V 5 bases and J 2 bases; bases outside gene matches: 4. The V gene's germline CDR1 is GTSNPN and CDR2 SVGIG (reference sequence). The CDR3 sequence is 14 residues long.

This clone was detected a few times. This chain uses TRBV27 with TRBJ1-5; 8 bases are shared with TRBD1. This CDR3 is built from 14 residues. Germline V gene lookup returns CDR1 MNHEY and CDR2 SMNVEV (reference sequence). V shed 7 bases, J shed 5 bases, and the junction held 7 bases outside the gene matches. This chain's CDR3 is CASKDRVGDQPQHF. CDR3 nucleotide sequence: TGTGCCAGCAAGGACAGGGTCGGCGATCAGCCCCAGCATTTT.